Following are 9 T cell receptor beta chains from one sample sequenced in a study of blood T cells in healthy people across ages. A J-beta primer mix and a sample-barcoded 5' primer were used in a second PCR of roughly 7 to 12 cycles. TCRdb processed the 5' RACE reads anew with MiXCR; each CDR3 protein has one entry. Of under 800,000 distinct CDR3 sequences listed, roughly 20% are singletons. What was sequenced was blood. Source of these receptors: a man in his sixties or seventies in good health.

V is TRBV20-1 and J is TRBJ2-1, with 12 bases fitting TRBD2. Germline CDR1 is DFQATT and CDR2 is SNEGSKA (reference sequence). The CDR3 totals 20 residues. V lost 3 bases to trimming and J lost 2 bases; unmatched junction nucleotides: 17. CDR3 in DNA: TGCAGTGCTAGGCCTATAGGGGGACTAGCGGGTCCCGGGGCCTACAATGAGCAGTTCTTC. This sequence encodes CSARPIGGLAGPGAYNEQFF.

There are a few counts of this clonotype. The rearrangement links TRBV14 to TRBJ2-5; tentatively, D is TRBD2 (6 bases). V was pared by 0 bases and J by 2 bases, with 16 bases between. Germline CDR1 and CDR2: SGHDN and FVKESK. The CDR3 length is 17 residues. The CDR3 nucleotides read TGTGCCAGCAGCCAAGATCGGAGGCTAGCGATTCAAGAGACCCAGTACTTC. Its protein is CASSQDRRLAIQETQYF.

Only a few counts were recorded for this clonotype. The rearrangement uses TRBV5-1 and TRBJ1-4; 9 bases align to TRBD1. The germline V gene has CDR1 SGHRS and CDR2 YFSETQ. Trimming cost V 2 bases and J 2 bases; bases outside gene matches: 4. The CDR3 length is 16 residues. CDR3 bases: TGCGCCAGCAGCTTAAACGGACAGGGGACTAATGAAAAACTGTTTTTT. The encoded protein is CASSLNGQGTNEKLFF.

This clonotype was detected a few times. J is TRBJ1-5 and V is TRBV6-1; a possible D gene is TRBD1 (6 bases). The V and J ends lost 1 base and 11 bases respectively, with 18 bases between them. This CDR3 has 15 residues. Germline CDR1 reads MNHNS; CDR2 reads SASEGT. The DNA of the CDR3 is TGTGCCAGCAGTGAAGGGGGGCAGGTGGGTGCTGCCCAGCATTTT. Translation gives CASSEGGQVGAAQHF.

This chain connects TRBV12-3 or TRBV12-4 to TRBJ1-2; 7 nucleotides line up with TRBD1. The length of the CDR3 is 13 residues. V trimming: 3 bases; J trimming: 8 bases; junction bases outside the gene matches: 6. CDR3: CASSFAAGGGYTF. The CDR3 DNA follows: TGTGCCAGCAGTTTCGCGGCAGGGGGAGGCTACACCTTC.

This rearrangement joins TRBV7-9 to TRBJ2-7, with 8 bases matching TRBD2. J lost 6 bases, V lost 1 base, and 8 bases had no gene match. This CDR3 region has 15 residues. Per germline, CDR1 SEHNR and CDR2 FQNEAQ (reference sequence). CDR3 protein: CASSLGTSSSGEQYF. DNA of the CDR3: TGTGCCAGCAGCTTAGGGACTAGCAGTAGTGGCGAGCAGTACTTC.

CDR3 DNA: TGCAGTGCTACCCCTTCAGGGTATGAGCAGTTCTTC. Translated, it gives CSATPSGYEQFF. The chain carries TRBV20-1 and TRBJ2-1, with D perhaps matching TRBD1 (5 bases). CDR1 is DFQATT, CDR2 SNEGSKA, per germline (reference sequence). There are 12 residues in the CDR3. Trimming removed 4 bases from V and 8 bases from J, with 12 bases in between.

This CDR3 is CASSYPPGLAGDPYEQYF. The CDR3, as DNA: TGTGCCAGCAGTTACCCCCCGGGACTAGCGGGAGACCCCTACGAGCAGTACTTC. The chain employs TRBV6-2 or TRBV6-3 and TRBJ2-7; 14 positions agree with TRBD2. Trimming cost V 2 bases and J 2 bases; bases outside gene matches: 8. CDR3 length: 18 residues. Germline V gene lookup returns CDR1 MNHEY and CDR2 SVGEGT.

The chain is built from TRBV2 and TRBJ2-5; tentatively, D is TRBD2 (6 bases). The germline CDR1 and CDR2 sequences are SNHLY and FYNNEI. The V end lost 7 bases, the J end lost 5 bases, and 14 bases lay between the germline ends. This CDR3 contains 13 residues. The CDR3 DNA sequence: TGTGCCAGCACGGGACTTAAAGGCGAGACCCAGTACTTC. Protein product: CASTGLKGETQYF.